The text below deals with one T cell receptor (beta chain). Its antigen is currently unknown. This entry is derived from a study of T-cell memory formation after mild COVID-19. Study outcomes and limitations: A second wave expanding day 15 to 37 was CD4+-biased; contracting clones were balanced.

TCRdb reprocessed the 5' RACE reads with MiXCR, giving one entry per CDR3 protein. The table lists about half a million distinct CDR3 sequences, over 15% of them singletons. In germline, CDR1 is SEHNR, CDR2 FQNEAQ (reference sequence). V dropped 4 bases and J dropped 4 bases, with 10 bases sitting between them. The CDR3 extends over 13 amino acids. The chain carries TRBV7-9 and TRBJ2-5, with D unresolved. The clonotype comes from an adult woman who had mild COVID-19 (a few samples of this study predate the infection). Cell type and time point are not known. The sample comprised PBMCs or a T cell subset sorted from them (not recorded which). The CDR3 nucleotides read TGTGCCAGCAGCTCAAGGTCCAGAGAGACCCAGTACTTC. As protein: CASSSRSRETQYF.